The following is a TCR beta chain sequence with its context. The antigen is not known. The sample originates from a study of cytomegalovirus exposure and HLA in healthy donors. Study in general: An analysis done earlier identified about 100 million unique TCR beta sequences from about 179 million T cells. Study-level results: Rare TCR sequences predominated, though certain public TCRs were found in many donors. According to the study, 150 to 200 TCR beta chains were cytomegalovirus-associated.

Use of 60 Vbeta and 13 Jbeta primers characterized the PCR. Assay: immunoSEQ multiplex PCR; the TCRdb copy retains only in-frame clones and omits some. The sample has fewer than 250,000 clones, 75% to 90% seen once. Per the germline V gene, CDR1 is SGHRS and CDR2 is YFSETQ. CDR3 length equals 15 residues. With 0 bases clipped from V and 2 bases from J, the junction kept 4 bases outside the gene matches. The specimen sequenced was PBMCs. This TCR was recovered from a man aged 25 to 40 in good health and CMV-seronegative. The chain uses TRBV5-1 and TRBJ2-7; TRBD1 matches at 8 bases. For the CDR3, the DNA is TGCGCCAGCAGCTTGGACGGACAGGGTCCCTACGAGCAGTACTTC. It specifies CASSLDGQGPYEQYF.